Shown below are 6 T cell receptor beta chains from a single sample sequenced in a study of cytomegalovirus exposure and HLA in healthy donors (dated by TCRdb to about 2017). Receptor amplification or capture employed the immunoSEQ multiplex PCR assay. The multiplex PCR relied on a mix of 60 forward primers for TCR Vbeta segments and 13 reverse primers for TCR Jbeta segments. TCRdb obtained this table from immuneACCESS and retained in-frame rearrangements with V and J assigned. These tables miss some clones; where compared with another copy, unresolved V genes account for less than half of the shortfall, and the remainder is unexplained. The sample table records some 150,000 clones; 65% to 85% of these occur just once. The ten most abundant clones make up over 2% of the sample. Sequencing used PBMCs. The receptors come from a man over 45 in good health and CMV-seronegative.

The chain is built from TRBV19 and TRBJ1-3; weak D call: TRBD1 (6 bases). Between the trimmed V and J ends, which lost 1 base and 0 bases, there was a span of 7 bases. The CDR3 runs to 15 residues. CDR1 and CDR2 (germline): LNHDA, SQIVND (reference sequence). CDR3 sequence: CASSIGGGSGNTIYF. In DNA, the CDR3 is TGTGCCAGTAGTATAGGAGGGGGCTCTGGAAACACCATATATTTT.

This chain joins TRBV29-1 and TRBJ2-7; 9 positions agree with TRBD1. Trimming removed 7 bases from V and 6 bases from J; junction bases left unmatched: 7. CDR3 length: 12 residues. Per germline, CDR1 SQVTM and CDR2 ANQGSEA. The CDR3 DNA follows: TGCAGCGCAGCGGGACAGGGAGGCGAGCAGTACTTC. Protein: CSAAGQGGEQYF.

The rearrangement joins TRBV7-8 to TRBJ2-7, with 11 bases matching TRBD2. With 6 bases clipped from V and 1 base from J, the junction kept 5 bases outside the gene matches. From germline, CDR1 is SGHVS and CDR2 FQNEAQ. This CDR3 spans 15 amino acids. The CDR3: CASRELAGVSYEQYF. The CDR3 DNA is TGTGCCAGCAGAGAACTAGCGGGAGTGTCCTACGAGCAGTACTTC.

The genes are TRBV10-3 and TRBJ2-5; D possibly corresponds to TRBD2 (6 bases). CDR3 length equals 14 residues. Trimming shortened V by 0 bases and J by 3 bases, and 8 bases separated the two germline ends. Per the germline V gene, CDR1 is ENHRY and CDR2 is SYGVKD. The CDR3 DNA is TGTGCCATCAGTGAGTCTTGGGGGGAAGAGACCCAGTACTTC. Residues: CAISESWGEETQYF.

The gene calls are TRBV19 and TRBJ2-1; 9 nucleotides align to TRBD2. Losses at the gene ends were 4 bases for V and 5 bases for J; bases not matched to a gene: 6. This CDR3 comprises 15 residues. Germline V gene sequence: CDR1 LNHDA, CDR2 SQIVND (reference sequence). CDR3 sequence: CASSRLSGGNNEQFF. Written as DNA, the CDR3 is TGTGCCAGTAGTAGGTTGAGCGGGGGGAACAATGAGCAGTTCTTC.

CDR3 region: CAWSVRKGVPSPLHF. CDR3 coding DNA: TGTGCCTGGAGTGTAAGAAAAGGGGTTCCTTCACCCCTCCACTTT. The J gene is TRBJ1-6, the V gene TRBV30; tentative D call: TRBD1 (5 bases). CDR3 length equals 15 residues. V was shortened by 0 bases and J by 9 bases, with 15 bases between the two germline ends. Germline V gene data show CDR1 as GTSNPN and CDR2 as SVGIG (reference sequence).